A single sample gave rise to the 6 T cell receptor beta chains below, sequenced in a study of T cell responses to AZD1222 COVID-19 vaccine. Generated by immunoSEQ multiplex PCR, the TCRdb table keeps only in-frame clones and is missing some. This table has roughly 150,000 clones, less than 95% appearing once. The sequences come from peripheral blood, collected 28 days after the second AZD1222 dose. These receptors came from an adult who received the AZD1222 COVID-19 vaccine.

The chain employs TRBV4-2 and TRBJ1-2; no clear D. CDR1 is LGHNA, CDR2 YNFKEQ, per germline. This CDR3 contains 12 residues. Trimming took off 3 bases at V and 8 bases at J, with 10 bases between the two ends. The CDR3 nucleotides read TGTGCCAGCAGCCAGACCTTCGAAGGCTACACCTTC. Translation: CASSQTFEGYTF.

V gene TRBV30 combines with J gene TRBJ1-5; TRBD1 aligns across 7 bases. Germline loops: CDR1 GTSNPN, CDR2 SVGIG (reference sequence). V was pared by 0 bases and J by 0 bases, with 8 bases of the junction left unmatched. This CDR3 has 17 residues. Written as DNA, the CDR3 is TGTGCCTGGAGTGTTGCAGGGGGGGGTTATAGCAATCAGCCCCAGCATTTT. Protein sequence: CAWSVAGGGYSNQPQHF.

The V call is TRBV6-5, the J call TRBJ2-1, with D perhaps given as TRBD1 or TRBD2 (5 bases each). CDR1 is MNHEY, CDR2 SVGAGI, per germline. V was clipped by 2 bases and J by 6 bases, with 11 bases between them. CDR3 length: 14 amino acids. The CDR3 DNA sequence: TGTGCCAGCAGTTACAGGGGTGGGGGCAATGAGCAGTTCTTC. It yields the protein CASSYRGGGNEQFF.

The V call is TRBV7-9, the J call TRBJ2-2, with TRBD2 identical over 10 bases. The CDR3 is made up of 17 amino acids. Germline lookup yields CDR1 SEHNR and CDR2 FQNEAQ (reference sequence). J was trimmed by 1 base and V by 5 bases; bases with no gene match: 7. The CDR3 sequence is CASSTKTSGVNTGELFF. CDR3 coding DNA: TGTGCCAGCAGCACAAAAACTAGCGGGGTGAACACCGGGGAGCTGTTTTTT.

The chain uses TRBV6-1 and TRBJ2-7, with TRBD1 matching over 7 bases. The CDR3 totals 15 residues. CDR1 and CDR2 (germline): MNHNS, SASEGT. V trimming: 2 bases; J trimming: 2 bases; junction bases outside the gene matches: 6. In nucleotides, the CDR3 is TGTGCCAGCAGTGAACCGGGACAGTGGCCCTACGAGCAGTACTTC. Encoded protein: CASSEPGQWPYEQYF.

This clone has just one count. The chain has TRBV6-5 and TRBJ2-2; D remains ambiguous. Trimming shortened V by 8 bases and J by 5 bases, and 9 bases separated the two germline ends. Germline V gene lookup returns CDR1 MNHEY and CDR2 SVGAGI. The CDR3 loop spans 12 amino acids. CDR3 sequence (DNA): TGTGCCAGCGGCCGATTGACCGGGGAGCTGTTTTTT. Amino acids: CASGRLTGELFF.